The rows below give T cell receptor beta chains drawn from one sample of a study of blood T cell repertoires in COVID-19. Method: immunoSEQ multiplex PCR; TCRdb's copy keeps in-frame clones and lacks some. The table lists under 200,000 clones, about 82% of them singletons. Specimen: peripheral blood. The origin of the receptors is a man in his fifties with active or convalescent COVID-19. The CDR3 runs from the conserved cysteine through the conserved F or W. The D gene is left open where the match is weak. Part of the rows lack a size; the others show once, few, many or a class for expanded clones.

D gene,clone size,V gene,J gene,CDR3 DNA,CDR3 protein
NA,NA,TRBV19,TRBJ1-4,TGTGCCAGTAGGCCCGACAGGTGGGATGAAAAACTGTTTTTT,CASRPDRWDEKLFF
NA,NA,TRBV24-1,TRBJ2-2,TGTGCCACCAGTGATACCGGGTCCCTGGCCGGGGAGCTGTTTTTT,CATSDTGSLAGELFF
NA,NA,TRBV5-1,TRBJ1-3,TGCGCCAGCAGTCCCTTGGGGGCCTCCTACGGGGCTGGAAACACCATATATTTT,CASSPLGASYGAGNTIYF
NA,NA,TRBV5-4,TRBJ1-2,TGTGCCAGCAGCTCTGGGGCACCCGGGTACGGCTACACCTTC,CASSSGAPGYGYTF
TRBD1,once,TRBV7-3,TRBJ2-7,TGTGCCAGCAGTCCATCGGACAGGTTCAGCTACGAGCAGTACTTC,CASSPSDRFSYEQYF
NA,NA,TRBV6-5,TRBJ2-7,TGTGCCAGCAGCTACGTTTCACAGGGACGCGAGCAGTACTTC,CASSYVSQGREQYF
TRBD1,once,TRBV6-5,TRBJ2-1,TGTGCCAGCAGTTCTGGGGACAGCTCCTACAATGAGCAGTTCTTC,CASSSGDSSYNEQFF
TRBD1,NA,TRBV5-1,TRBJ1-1,TGCGCCAGCAGCTTCGACAGGGGGCGCCGGGGCACTGAAGCTTTCTTT,CASSFDRGRRGTEAFF
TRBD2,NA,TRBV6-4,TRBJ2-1,TGTGCCAGCAGTGTGGGGCGGGAGGGCCGTAATGAGCAGTTCTTC,CASSVGREGRNEQFF
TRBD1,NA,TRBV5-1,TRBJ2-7,TGCGCCAGCAGCTACCGACCGGGACAGGTATCCTACGAGCAGTACTTC,CASSYRPGQVSYEQYF